This T cell receptor beta chain is from a study of blood T cells in healthy people across ages. Notes on the study in general: Diversity figures based on one million T cells were deemed too low.

Comment on this clonotype: Its antigen is undetermined.

It was with a sample-barcoded 5' primer and a J-beta primer mix that a second PCR of about 7 to 12 cycles was run. Samples each returned at least 3 million CDR3-containing paired-end reads. MiXCR was run by TCRdb on the 5' RACE reads, yielding one entry per CDR3 protein. The sample lists around 2 million distinct CDR3 sequences, about 39% occurring once. CDR3 length equals 20 residues. Trimming cost V 0 bases and J 4 bases, with 22 bases left between them. The germline V gene has CDR1 MGHRA and CDR2 YSYEKL. Sequencing used blood. V is TRBV4-1 and J is TRBJ2-6; D is perhaps TRBD1 or TRBD2 (5 bases each). The TCR comes from a human donor in good health. CDR3 protein: CASSQDRVRALAGGANVLTF. CDR3 sequence (DNA): TGCGCCAGCAGCCAAGATCGTGTCCGGGCCCTAGCAGGGGGGGCCAACGTCCTGACTTTC.